Shown below are 12 T cell receptor beta chains from a single sample sequenced in a study of T cells in Graves' hyperthyroidism and ophthalmopathy. TCR beta CDR3 regions were amplified from RNA transcripts. During a first-round RT-PCR of the TCR CDR3, the HTBI primer set was used. A single record per CDR3 protein comes from TCRdb applying MiXCR to the multiplex PCR reads. The sample records about 540,000 distinct CDR3 sequences, approximately 44% being singletons. Sequencing was performed on peripheral blood or thyroid tissue (not recorded which). The origin of the receptors is a woman aged 18 to 35 with Graves' hyperthyroidism.

In this sample, this clonotype turned up once. The chain is built from TRBV20-1 and TRBJ2-7, with D perhaps matching TRBD1 (6 bases). Looked up from germline, CDR1 is DFQATT and CDR2 is SNEGSKA (reference sequence). The CDR3 has 15 residues. Trimming pared 3 bases from V and 3 bases from J, leaving 18 bases between. In nucleotides, the CDR3 is TGCAGTGCTAGGAAAAGGGGGAAAAATGGCTACGAGCAGTACTTC. This encodes CSARKRGKNGYEQYF.

The chain carries TRBV12-3 or TRBV12-4 and TRBJ1-3; the D gene is possibly TRBD1 (6 bases). Trimming shortened V by 5 bases and J by 10 bases, and 9 bases separated the two germline ends. The CDR3 totals 11 residues. DNA for the CDR3: TGTGCCAGCAGTCCACAGGGAACCATATATTTT. Encoded protein: CASSPQGTIYF.

V is TRBV15 and J is TRBJ2-4; TRBD1 is a possible D gene (6 bases). Trimming stripped 3 bases from V and 1 base from J, with 10 bases between. The CDR3 sequence is 15 residues long. The V gene's germline CDR1 is LNHNV and CDR2 YYDKDF (reference sequence). In DNA, the CDR3 is TGTGCCACCAGCAGGCGGACAGTCGCCAAAAACATTCAGTACTTC. Translation gives CATSRRTVAKNIQYF. The full variable domain, completed using reference TRBV15 and TRBJ2-4, is DAMVIQNPRYQVTQFGKPVTLSCSQTLNHNVMYWYQQKSSQAPKLLFHYYDKDFNNEADTPDNFQSRRPNTSFCFLDIRSPGLGDTAMYLCATSRRTVAKNIQYFGAGTRLSVL.

This clonotype was seen only a few times. The chain links TRBV27 to TRBJ1-4, with D perhaps matching TRBD1 (5 bases). Germline-derived CDR1 and CDR2 are MNHEY and SMNVEV (reference sequence). Between the trimmed V and J ends, which lost 6 bases and 5 bases, there was a span of 19 bases. CDR3 size: 16 residues. In DNA form, the CDR3 reads TGTGCCAGCAGGGGACTTTCGTTGGGGGTCAATGAAAAACTGTTTTTT. Amino acid sequence: CASRGLSLGVNEKLFF.

DNA of the CDR3: TGTGCCACTCGTCCCGTAGCGGGAGGGACAGATACGCAGTATTTT. Translation: CATRPVAGGTDTQYF. The chain has TRBV10-3 and TRBJ2-3, with 11 bases fitting TRBD2. This CDR3 region has 15 residues. V gave up 10 bases and J gave up 3 bases; unmatched junction bases: 9. Germline V gene sequence: CDR1 ENHRY, CDR2 SYGVKD.

V and J are TRBV2 and TRBJ2-3, with TRBD1 identical over 9 bases. The V segment lost 10 bases and the J segment 4 bases; nucleotides outside the gene matches: 12. The CDR3 is 15 residues long. Germline V CDR1 and CDR2: SNHLY, FYNNEI. The CDR3 region is CATTLPGQGSDTQYF. CDR3 nucleotides: TGTGCCACCACCCTGCCGGGACAGGGATCAGATACGCAGTATTTT.

Of note for this clonotype: This likely comes from a read error, as the CDR3 has no conserved phenylalanine or tryptophan at its end. It is unclear where the CDR3 begins or ends on the DNA, so no DNA is shown, and the CDR3 is as TCRdb lists it. The CDR3: CASSEDPT. V is TRBV12-3 or TRBV12-4 and J is TRBJ2-5. With termini counted, the CDR3 has 8 amino acids.

As for this clonotype: A single base separates this from a much larger clone, so it may be a read error. The rearrangement joins TRBV11-3 to TRBJ1-1; 10 bases match TRBD1. Germline lookup yields CDR1 SGHNT and CDR2 YENEEA. The CDR3 length is 15 residues. Unmatched junction bases numbered 8, after V lost 4 bases and J lost 6 bases. CDR3 bases: TGTGCCAGCAGCTCGCTGACAGGGGGCTCCGCTGAAGCTTTCTTT. Translation gives CASSSLTGGSAEAFF.

There are many counts of this clonotype. The gene calls are TRBV7-8 and TRBJ1-5; D is ambiguous. The V end was cut by 5 bases, the J end by 0 bases, with 11 bases between. CDR3 length equals 15 residues. CDR1 is SGHVS, CDR2 FQNEAQ, per germline. Here the CDR3 DNA reads TGTGCCAGCAGCCCCCAACCTTTTAGCAATCAGCCCCAGCATTTT. The encoded protein is CASSPQPFSNQPQHF. The complete variable domain, with remaining parts taken from reference TRBV7-8 and TRBJ1-5, reads GAGVSQSPRYKVAKRGQDVALRCDPISGHVSLFWYQQALGQGPEFLTYFQNEAQLDKSGLPSDRFFAERPEGSVSTLKIQRTQQEDSAVYLCASSPQPFSNQPQHFGDGTRLSIL.

The chain is built from TRBV29-1 and TRBJ2-5; weak D call: TRBD2 (6 bases). The germline CDR1 and CDR2 sequences are SQVTM and ANQGSEA. The CDR3 sequence is 12 residues long. The ends were cut back, 8 bases at V and 4 bases at J, with 14 bases in the middle. CDR3 protein: CSLLEGGETQYF. CDR3 bases: TGCAGCTTGTTGGAGGGAGGAGAGACCCAGTACTTC.

The chain carries TRBV7-6 and TRBJ1-5; weak D call: TRBD1 (5 bases). The CDR3 is 13 residues long. Germline lookup yields CDR1 SGHVS and CDR2 FNYEAQ. V gave up 4 bases and J gave up 11 bases, with 15 bases separating them. CDR3 nucleotide sequence: TGTGCCAGCAGCTCGGACGCGGGGGAGACCCAGCATTTT. This sequence encodes CASSSDAGETQHF.

The chain carries TRBV3-1 and TRBJ1-1, with unresolved D. CDR3 size: 15 residues. CDR1 is LGHDT and CDR2 is YNNKEL in the germline V gene (reference sequence). Trimming left V 4 bases short and J 8 bases short, with 20 bases between. The CDR3, as DNA: TGTGCCAGCAGCCCACCGGGAGGGTTTCGGACGGAAGCTTTCTTT. This codes for CASSPPGGFRTEAFF.